One TCR beta chain is described in this entry. Germline CDR1 reads SGHNT; CDR2 reads YYREEE (reference sequence). Trimming left V 4 bases short and J 4 bases short, with 17 bases between. This CDR3 is 15 amino acids long. Generated by immunoSEQ multiplex PCR, the TCRdb table keeps only in-frame clones and is missing some. The sample includes roughly 450,000 clones, less than 95% seen only once; the top ten take about 0.6%. The data belong to a study of blood T cell repertoires in COVID-19. The overall study: COVID-19 samples, acute and convalescent, were from the United States, Italy and Spain. PBMCs, B-cell-depleted T cells, or T cells provided the cDNA or gDNA that made up the material.

Categorization into cohorts depended on clinical history that participants reported. Two negative PCRs, clearance, or symptom resolution had been documented for recovered Cohort 3 donors. The J gene is TRBJ2-5, the V gene TRBV5-4; D possibly corresponds to TRBD2 (6 bases). Input material: PBMCs or T cells enriched from blood (not recorded which). This receptor was identified in a man aged 18 to 29 who had recovered from COVID-19. The CDR3 DNA is TGTGCCAGCAGCCGAAGCGGCGGGATTCTAGAGACCCAGTACTTC. Translated: CASSRSGGILETQYF.